This T cell receptor (beta chain) is drawn from a study of blood T cell repertoires in COVID-19. Across the study: Acute and convalescent COVID-19 samples came from the United States, Italy and Spain.

Profiling relied on immunoSEQ multiplex PCR, and the TCRdb table lists in-frame clones only, not all of them. Here the sample spans some 97,000 clones, more than 75% being singletons. The clonotype was recovered from a human donor in a cohort sampled during active COVID-19. Material for sequencing was peripheral blood.

The CDR3 region has the DNA TGTGCCAGTAGTGATGCCCGGGGTTCCAATCAGCCCCAGCATTTT. Its translation is CASSDARGSNQPQHF. J is TRBJ1-5 and V is TRBV19; D gene unclear. The CDR3 is 15 amino acids. Between the trimmed V and J ends, which lost 5 bases and 3 bases, there was a span of 14 bases. In germline, CDR1 is LNHDA, CDR2 SQIVND (reference sequence).